This TCR beta chain was retrieved from a study of cytomegalovirus exposure and HLA in healthy donors. General observations from the study: The majority of CMV-associated TCR beta chains were reported as apparently HLA-restricted in a later analysis. V- and J-gene trimming of TCR beta was linked (in a later analysis) to a missense DCLRE1C variant. Of the V segments, some could not be distinguished, including TRBV6-2 and TRBV6-3, and were excluded. In terms of immune exposure information, only CMV serostatus was available.

PCR involved 60 Vbeta and 13 Jbeta primers. Produced via immunoSEQ multiplex PCR; TCRdb's table is partial and in-frame only. The sample consists of 240,000 or so clones, 80% to 85% of them appearing once. Germline V gives CDR1 SGHRS, CDR2 YFSETQ. V lost 4 bases to trimming and J lost 2 bases; unmatched junction nucleotides: 5. This CDR3 contains 14 residues. This clone was observed a single time. As yet, its antigen is unknown. This receptor was taken from a woman aged 55-69 years in good health and CMV-seropositive. Sequenced: PBMCs. The rearrangement uses TRBV5-1 and TRBJ2-5, with 7 bases aligning to TRBD1. This chain's CDR3 is CASSHRDSQETQYF. In nucleotides, the CDR3 is TGCGCCAGCAGCCATCGGGACAGTCAAGAGACCCAGTACTTC.